What follows are 20 T cell receptor beta chains derived from one specimen sequenced in a study of blood T cell repertoires in COVID-19. TCRdb keeps only in-frame clones here, not all; method: immunoSEQ multiplex PCR. Here the sample spans approximately 300,000 clones, 70% to 90% being singletons. The specimen sequenced was peripheral blood. These receptors were taken from a woman between 50 and 59 years old with active or convalescent COVID-19.

This sequence joins TRBV13 and TRBJ1-4, with 9 bases matching TRBD1. Losses at the gene ends were 2 bases for V and 8 bases for J; bases not matched to a gene: 6. The CDR3 has 15 residues. The germline CDR1 and CDR2 sequences are PRHDT and FYEKMQ (reference sequence). The CDR3: CASSLRTGEEEKLFF. CDR3 DNA: TGTGCCAGCAGCTTAAGGACAGGGGAGGAGGAAAAACTGTTTTTT.

V usage is TRBV6-1 and J usage is TRBJ2-7, with D uncertain. Between the trimmed V and J ends, which lost 0 bases and 4 bases, there was a span of 7 bases. Germline CDR1 MNHNS, CDR2 SASEGT. This CDR3 comprises 13 residues. CDR3 in DNA: TGTGCCAGCAGTGAAGCGGGCCGATACGAGCAGTACTTC. Protein sequence: CASSEAGRYEQYF.

This clone was observed once. V usage is TRBV13 and J usage is TRBJ2-1; no definite D call. CDR1 is PRHDT and CDR2 is FYEKMQ in the germline V gene (reference sequence). V was clipped by 1 base and J by 4 bases, with 5 bases between them. The CDR3 is 13 amino acids. For the CDR3, the DNA is TGTGCCAGCAGCTTAGACCTATACAATGAGCAGTTCTTC. Its protein product is CASSLDLYNEQFF.

The V and J genes are TRBV23-1 and TRBJ2-3, with 11 bases that match TRBD2. TRBV23-1 falls under the ORF class, with uncertain function. The CDR3 is 19 amino acids. Losses at the gene ends were 6 bases for V and 6 bases for J; bases not matched to a gene: 20. The CDR3 reads CASRPGLLFSGGAIDTQYF. The DNA for the CDR3 is TGCGCCAGCAGACCTGGACTCCTTTTTAGCGGGGGGGCCATTGATACGCAGTATTTT.

V is TRBV6-5 and J is TRBJ2-7; the D gene is possibly TRBD2 (5 bases). This CDR3 spans 10 amino acids. Germline V gene data show CDR1 as MNHEY and CDR2 as SVGAGI. Deletions cut 8 bases from V and 3 bases from J, with 5 bases between. This CDR3 reads CASGSYEQYF. DNA for the CDR3: TGTGCCAGCGGGAGCTACGAGCAGTACTTC.

The genes are TRBV9 and TRBJ2-7; 8 bases match TRBD2. This CDR3 spans 15 amino acids. Germline V gives CDR1 SGDLS, CDR2 YYNGEE. Trimming took 4 bases from V and 2 from J; bases not matched to a gene: 8. This CDR3 reads CASSLGGGRTYEQYF. As DNA, the CDR3 is TGTGCCAGCAGCCTCGGGGGGGGAAGGACCTACGAGCAGTACTTC.

This chain links TRBV5-1 with TRBJ2-1, with 8 nucleotides matching TRBD2. The V gene end was trimmed by 4 bases and the J gene end by 7 bases; junction bases not matched to a gene: 4. The CDR3 is 13 amino acids. Germline V gene data show CDR1 as SGHRS and CDR2 as YFSETQ. CDR3 residues: CASSNSGTNEQFF. The CDR3 region has the DNA TGCGCCAGCAGCAATAGCGGGACGAATGAGCAGTTCTTC.

The genes are TRBV6-2 or TRBV6-3 and TRBJ2-7, with a possible D match to TRBD2 (6 bases). Germline V gene sequence: CDR1 MNHEY, CDR2 SVGEGT. Trimming left V 0 bases short and J 3 bases short, with 15 bases between. The CDR3 contains 16 residues. CDR3 loop: CASSYSGGLGLYEQYF. Written as DNA, the CDR3 is TGTGCCAGCAGTTACTCGGGAGGTTTGGGTCTCTACGAGCAGTACTTC.

The chain carries TRBV7-2 and TRBJ1-2; D is possibly TRBD1 (5 bases). CDR3 length: 13 amino acids. V was cut by 4 bases and J by 5 bases, with 11 bases left in between. CDR1 and CDR2 (germline): SGHTA, FQGNSA. CDR3 sequence: CASSSAGGYGYTF. The CDR3 DNA reads as TGTGCCAGCAGCTCCGCTGGGGGGTATGGCTACACCTTC.

The chain recombines TRBV28 with TRBJ1-1; D uncertain. The CDR3 contains 15 residues. Germline CDR1 is MDHEN and CDR2 is SYDVKM. Deletions cut 6 bases from V and 1 base from J, with 15 bases between. The chain's CDR3 is CASRLSGEWNTEAFF. The CDR3 DNA follows: TGTGCCAGCAGGCTGAGTGGGGAGTGGAACACTGAAGCTTTCTTT.

The rearrangement joins TRBV5-6 to TRBJ2-7; D may be TRBD2 (5 bases). Looked up from germline, CDR1 is SGHDT and CDR2 is YYEEEE. There are 15 residues in the CDR3. The germline V and J ends were trimmed by 0 bases and 4 bases, with 14 bases remaining between them. Here the CDR3 reads CASSLGRRNSYEQYF. The CDR3 nucleotides read TGTGCCAGCAGCTTGGGGAGGCGGAATTCGTACGAGCAGTACTTC.

The chain carries TRBV24-1 and TRBJ1-1, with 9 bases identical to TRBD1. Germline V gives CDR1 KGHDR, CDR2 SFDVKD. With V trimmed by 7 bases and J by 11 bases, 10 bases remained unmatched. This CDR3 is built from 13 residues. The DNA of the CDR3 is TGTGCCACCAGGGCCCAACAGGGGGCGAGGGCTTTCTTT. Its protein product is CATRAQQGARAFF.

The chain has TRBV24-1 and TRBJ2-7, with 9 bases aligning to TRBD1. V was pared by 4 bases and J by 3 bases, with 9 bases of the junction left unmatched. Germline V gene sequence: CDR1 KGHDR, CDR2 SFDVKD. The CDR3 is made up of 16 amino acids. CDR3 DNA: TGTGCCACCAGTGACCGAGACAGGGGGGATGACTACGAGCAGTACTTC. It codes for CATSDRDRGDDYEQYF.

The rearrangement joins TRBV29-1 to TRBJ1-1; 7 positions agree with TRBD1. Germline values: CDR1 SQVTM, CDR2 ANQGSEA. V gave up 6 bases and J gave up 1 base; unmatched junction bases: 5. The CDR3 is 13 residues long. CDR3 residues: CSVRGTENTEAFF. DNA for the CDR3: TGCAGCGTCCGGGGGACAGAGAACACTGAAGCTTTCTTT.

This chain links TRBV29-1 with TRBJ1-4, with 7 nucleotides matching TRBD1. The CDR3 extends over 12 amino acids. CDR1 and CDR2 (germline): SQVTM, ANQGSEA. The CDR3 bases are TGCAGTGTTACAGGGGCGGCCGAAAAACTGTTTTTT. This translates into CSVTGAAEKLFF.

The chain is built from TRBV29-1 and TRBJ1-1; D call uncertain. Germline lookup yields CDR1 SQVTM and CDR2 ANQGSEA. V lost 4 bases and J 5 bases, leaving 8 bases between the germline ends. The CDR3 loop spans 11 amino acids. CDR3 DNA sequence: TGCAGCGTTGTCCCCGGGACTGAAGCTTTCTTT. Translated: CSVVPGTEAFF.

The rearrangement joins TRBV3-1 (or the pseudogene TRBV3-2) to TRBJ2-5; 11 bases fit TRBD2. There are 19 residues in the CDR3. Losses at the gene ends were 1 base for V and 5 bases for J; bases not matched to a gene: 15. The germline CDR1 and CDR2 sequences are LGHDT and YNNKEL (reference sequence). The CDR3 nucleotides are TGTGCCAGCAGCCAAGCGGACCTAGCGGGGGGAAGTGTCGGGGAGACCCAGTACTTC. Encoded protein: CASSQADLAGGSVGETQYF.

This chain links TRBV5-5 with TRBJ2-3; no firm D call. Germline V lookup: CDR1 SGHKS, CDR2 YYEKEE (reference sequence). V was pared by 1 base and J by 4 bases, with 4 bases between. This CDR3 is 12 amino acids long. DNA of the CDR3: TGTGCCAGCAGCTTGTCTGCAGATACGCAGTATTTT. Translating gives CASSLSADTQYF.

J is TRBJ2-2 and V is TRBV12-3 or TRBV12-4; D might be TRBD1 (6 bases). The CDR3 has 12 amino acids. The CDR3 is CSGQTNTGELFF. For the CDR3, the DNA is TGTTCCGGACAGACGAACACCGGGGAGCTGTTTTTT.

This chain links TRBV28 with TRBJ1-1; D gene unclear. The CDR3 is 14 amino acids. The germline V gene encodes CDR1 MDHEN and CDR2 SYDVKM. V was shortened by 8 bases and J by 1 base, with 14 bases between the two germline ends. CDR3 in amino acids: CASPPGTGNTEAFF. The CDR3 DNA follows: TGTGCCAGCCCTCCCGGAACGGGGAACACTGAAGCTTTCTTT.